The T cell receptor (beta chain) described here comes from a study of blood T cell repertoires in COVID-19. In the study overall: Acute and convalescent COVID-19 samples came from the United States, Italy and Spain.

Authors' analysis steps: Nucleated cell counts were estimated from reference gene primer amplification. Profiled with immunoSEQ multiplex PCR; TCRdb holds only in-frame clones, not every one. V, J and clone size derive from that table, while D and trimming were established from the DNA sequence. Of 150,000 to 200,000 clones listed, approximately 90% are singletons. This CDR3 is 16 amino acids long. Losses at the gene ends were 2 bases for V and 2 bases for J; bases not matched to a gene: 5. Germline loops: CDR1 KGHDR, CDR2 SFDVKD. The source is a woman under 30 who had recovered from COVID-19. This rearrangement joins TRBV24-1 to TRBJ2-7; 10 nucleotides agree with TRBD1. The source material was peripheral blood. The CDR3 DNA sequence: TGTGCCACCAGTGATTCCGGACAGGGGGACCCCTACGAGCAGTACTTC. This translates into CATSDSGQGDPYEQYF.